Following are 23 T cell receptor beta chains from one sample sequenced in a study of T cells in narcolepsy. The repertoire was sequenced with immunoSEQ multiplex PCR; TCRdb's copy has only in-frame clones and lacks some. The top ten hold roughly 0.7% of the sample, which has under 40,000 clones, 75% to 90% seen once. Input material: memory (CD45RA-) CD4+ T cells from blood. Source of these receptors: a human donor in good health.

In DNA form, the CDR3 reads TGTGCCAGCAGCCGCCCACAGGGAGAGGATGGCTACACCTTC. This translates into CASSRPQGEDGYTF. The J gene is TRBJ1-2, the V gene TRBV5-6; maybe TRBD1 (6 bases). V was cut by 4 bases and J by 6 bases, with 16 bases left in between. Germline loops: CDR1 SGHDT, CDR2 YYEEEE. The CDR3 extends over 14 amino acids. The full variable domain, completed using reference TRBV5-6 and TRBJ1-2, is DAGVTQSPTHLIKTRGQQVTLRCSPKSGHDTVSWYQQALGQGPQFIFQYYEEEERQRGNFPDRFSGHQFPNYSSELNVNALLLGDSALYLCASSRPQGEDGYTFGSGTRLTVV.

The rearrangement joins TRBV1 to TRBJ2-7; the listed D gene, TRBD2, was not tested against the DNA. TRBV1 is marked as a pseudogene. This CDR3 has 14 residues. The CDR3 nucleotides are TGCACCAGCAAATCGGGGGGCCGGGGCTTCGAGCAGTACGTC. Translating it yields CTSKSGGRGFEQYV.

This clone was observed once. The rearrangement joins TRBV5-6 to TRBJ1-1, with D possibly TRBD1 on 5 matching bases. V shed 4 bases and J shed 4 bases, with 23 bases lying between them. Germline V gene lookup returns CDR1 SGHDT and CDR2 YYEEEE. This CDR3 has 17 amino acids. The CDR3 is CASSPPMQGPHGTEAFF. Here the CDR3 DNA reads TGTGCCAGCAGCCCTCCGATGCAGGGTCCTCATGGCACTGAAGCTTTCTTT.

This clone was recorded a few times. The CDR3 loop is CSVGTSYEQYF. CDR3 coding DNA: TGCAGCGTTGGGACTAGCTACGAGCAGTACTTC. This chain connects TRBV29-1 to TRBJ2-7; 7 positions agree with TRBD2. Germline-derived CDR1 and CDR2 are SQVTM and ANQGSEA. The CDR3 has 11 amino acids. V lost 4 bases, J lost 3 bases, and 0 bases stayed unmatched.

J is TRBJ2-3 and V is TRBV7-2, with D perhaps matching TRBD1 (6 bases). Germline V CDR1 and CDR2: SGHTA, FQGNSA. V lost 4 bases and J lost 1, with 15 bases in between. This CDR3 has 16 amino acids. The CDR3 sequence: CASSSRSRGGTDTQYF. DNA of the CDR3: TGTGCCAGCAGCTCACGGTCCAGGGGAGGCACAGATACGCAGTATTTT.

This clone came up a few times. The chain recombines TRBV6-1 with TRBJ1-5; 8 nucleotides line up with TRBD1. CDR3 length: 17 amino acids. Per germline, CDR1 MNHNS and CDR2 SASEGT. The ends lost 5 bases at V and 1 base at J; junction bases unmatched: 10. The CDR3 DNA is TGTGCCAGCAGTCAAGTTACAGGGGGACACAGCAATCAGCCCCAGCATTTT. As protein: CASSQVTGGHSNQPQHF.

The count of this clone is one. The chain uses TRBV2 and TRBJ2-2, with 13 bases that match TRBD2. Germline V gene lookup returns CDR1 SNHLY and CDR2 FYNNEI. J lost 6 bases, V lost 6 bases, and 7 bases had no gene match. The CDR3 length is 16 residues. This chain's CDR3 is CASRELAGGHSGELFF. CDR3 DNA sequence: TGTGCCAGCAGGGAACTAGCGGGGGGGCATTCCGGGGAGCTGTTTTTT. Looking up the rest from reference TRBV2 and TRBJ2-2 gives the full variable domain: EPEVTQTPSHQVTQMGQEVILRCVPISNHLYFYWYRQILGQKVEFLVSFYNNEISEKSEIFDDQFSVERPDGSNFTLKIRSTKLEDSAMYFCASRELAGGHSGELFFGEGSRLTVL.

The CDR3 nucleotides read TGTGCCATCAGCCCACTTGGGGGGCAGGGTGAGCAGTACGTC. Its translation: CAISPLGGQGEQYV. This chain joins TRBV10-3 and TRBJ2-7; TRBD1 or TRBD2 may be the D gene (6 bases each). The CDR3 has 14 residues. CDR1 and CDR2 from the germline V gene are ENHRY and SYGVKD. V was clipped by 6 bases and J by 7 bases, with 19 bases between them.

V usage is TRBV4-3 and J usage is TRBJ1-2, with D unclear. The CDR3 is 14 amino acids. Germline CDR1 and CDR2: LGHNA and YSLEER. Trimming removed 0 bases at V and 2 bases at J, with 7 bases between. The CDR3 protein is CASSQDSINYGYTF. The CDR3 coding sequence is TGCGCCAGCAGCCAAGATTCGATAAACTATGGCTACACCTTC.

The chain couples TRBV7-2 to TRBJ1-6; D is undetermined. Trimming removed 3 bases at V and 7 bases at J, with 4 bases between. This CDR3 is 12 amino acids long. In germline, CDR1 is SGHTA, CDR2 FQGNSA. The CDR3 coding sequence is TGTGCCAGCAGCTTCAGGAATTCACCCCTCCACTTT. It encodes CASSFRNSPLHF.

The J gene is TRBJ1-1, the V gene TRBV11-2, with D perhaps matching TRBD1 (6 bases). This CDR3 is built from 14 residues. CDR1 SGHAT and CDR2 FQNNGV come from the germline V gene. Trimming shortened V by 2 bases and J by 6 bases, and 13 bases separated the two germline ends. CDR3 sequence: CASSLNRVGAEAFF. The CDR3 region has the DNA TGTGCCAGCAGCTTAAACAGGGTTGGGGCTGAAGCTTTCTTT.

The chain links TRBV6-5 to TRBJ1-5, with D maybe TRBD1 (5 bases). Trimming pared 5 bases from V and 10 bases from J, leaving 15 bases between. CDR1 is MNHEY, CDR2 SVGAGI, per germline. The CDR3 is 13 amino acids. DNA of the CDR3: TGTGCCAGCAGTCGACGACAGAACCGACCCCAGCATTTT. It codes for CASSRRQNRPQHF.

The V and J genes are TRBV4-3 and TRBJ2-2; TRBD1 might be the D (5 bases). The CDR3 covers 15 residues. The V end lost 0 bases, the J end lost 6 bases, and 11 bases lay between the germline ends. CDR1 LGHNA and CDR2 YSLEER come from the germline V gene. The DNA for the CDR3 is TGCGCCAGCAGCCAAGATAGGGGTTTTTCCGGGGAGCTGTTTTTT. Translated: CASSQDRGFSGELFF.

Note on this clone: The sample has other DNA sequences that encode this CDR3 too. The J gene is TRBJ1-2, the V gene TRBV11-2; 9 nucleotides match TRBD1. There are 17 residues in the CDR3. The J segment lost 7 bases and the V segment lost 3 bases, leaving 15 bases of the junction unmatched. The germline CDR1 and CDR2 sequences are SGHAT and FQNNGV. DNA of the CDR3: TGTGCCAGCAGCTTCATTTGGAGTCGAGACAGGGGGTTTGGCTACACCTTC. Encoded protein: CASSFIWSRDRGFGYTF.

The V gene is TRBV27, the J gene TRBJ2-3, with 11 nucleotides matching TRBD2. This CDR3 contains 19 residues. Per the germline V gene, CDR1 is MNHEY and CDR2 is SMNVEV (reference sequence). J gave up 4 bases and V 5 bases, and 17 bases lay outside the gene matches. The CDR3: CASSPLAGGLPIGPDTQYF. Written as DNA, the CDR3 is TGTGCCAGCAGTCCGCTAGCGGGGGGCCTCCCGATCGGACCAGATACGCAGTATTTT.

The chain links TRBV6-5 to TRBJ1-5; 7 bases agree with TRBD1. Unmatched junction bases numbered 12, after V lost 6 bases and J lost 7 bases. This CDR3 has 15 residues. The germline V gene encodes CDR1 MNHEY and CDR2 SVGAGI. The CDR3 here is CASRLTGAGIQPQHF. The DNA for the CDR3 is TGTGCCAGCAGACTCACAGGGGCGGGAATCCAGCCCCAGCATTTT.

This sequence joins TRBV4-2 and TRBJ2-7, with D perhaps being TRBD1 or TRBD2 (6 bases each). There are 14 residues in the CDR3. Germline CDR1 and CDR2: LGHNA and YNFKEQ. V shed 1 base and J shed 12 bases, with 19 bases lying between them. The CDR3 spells CASSQAQPSGALYF. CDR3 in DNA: TGTGCCAGCAGCCAAGCTCAACCTTCGGGGGCACTGTACTTC.

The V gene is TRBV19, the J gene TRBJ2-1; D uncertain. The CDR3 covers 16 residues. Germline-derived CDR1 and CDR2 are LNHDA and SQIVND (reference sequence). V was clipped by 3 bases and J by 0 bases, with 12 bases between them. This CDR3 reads CASSITRAYSYNEQFF. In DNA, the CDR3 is TGTGCCAGTAGTATTACCCGGGCATACTCCTACAATGAGCAGTTCTTC.

Written as DNA, the CDR3 is TGTGCCAGCAGCTTAAGCGGGGCGGGCACTGAAGCTTTCTTT. Its translation is CASSLSGAGTEAFF. This chain links TRBV7-9 with TRBJ1-1; the D gene is possibly TRBD1 (5 bases). Germline CDR1 reads SEHNR; CDR2 reads FQNEAQ (reference sequence). Trimming took 2 bases from V and 4 from J, leaving 11 bases between them. The length of the CDR3 is 14 residues.

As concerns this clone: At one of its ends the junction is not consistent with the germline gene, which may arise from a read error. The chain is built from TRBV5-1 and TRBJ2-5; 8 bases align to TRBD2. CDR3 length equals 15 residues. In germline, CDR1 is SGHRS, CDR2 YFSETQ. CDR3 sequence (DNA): TGCGCCTGCAGGCCCCACGGCGGGGGGCGGGAGACCCAGTACTTC. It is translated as CACRPHGGGRETQYF.

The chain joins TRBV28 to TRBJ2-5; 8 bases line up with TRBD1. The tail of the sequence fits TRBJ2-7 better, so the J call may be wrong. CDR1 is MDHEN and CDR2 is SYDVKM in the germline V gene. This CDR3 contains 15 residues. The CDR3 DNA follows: TGTGCCAGCATCAAGGACAGGGTCGTTTCGGGCGAGCAGTACTTC. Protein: CASIKDRVVSGEQYF.

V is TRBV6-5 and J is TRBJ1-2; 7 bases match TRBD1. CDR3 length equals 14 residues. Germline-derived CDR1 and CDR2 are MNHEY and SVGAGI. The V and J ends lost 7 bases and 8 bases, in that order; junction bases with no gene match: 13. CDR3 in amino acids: CASTPSPGTDGYTF. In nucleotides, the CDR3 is TGTGCCAGCACCCCTTCTCCGGGGACAGACGGCTACACCTTC.

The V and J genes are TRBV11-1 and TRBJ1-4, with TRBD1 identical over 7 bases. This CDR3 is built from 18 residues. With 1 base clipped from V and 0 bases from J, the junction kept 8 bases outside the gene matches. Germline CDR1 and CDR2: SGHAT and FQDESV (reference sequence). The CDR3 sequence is CASSLGGQALATNEKLFF. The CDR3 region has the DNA TGTGCCAGCAGCTTAGGAGGACAGGCACTTGCAACTAATGAAAAACTGTTTTTT. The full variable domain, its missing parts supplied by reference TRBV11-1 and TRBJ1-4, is EAEVAQSPRYKITEKSQAVAFWCDPISGHATLYWYRQILGQGPELLVQFQDESVVDDSQLPKDRFSAERLKGVDSTLKIQPAELGDSAMYLCASSLGGQALATNEKLFFGSGTQLSVL.